The 15 T cell receptor beta chains below come from one sample, sequenced in a study of shared clonotypes between healthy human individuals. The method was immunoSEQ multiplex PCR; TCRdb's version includes in-frame clones alone and lacks a portion of them. The top ten clones hold roughly 0.13% of a sample with roughly 2 million clones, under 97% of them seen once. The sequenced sample consisted of naive CD4+ T cells sorted from blood. Described subset: CD45RA+ positively selected. All receptors derive from a man aged 18 to 30 in good health.

This chain joins TRBV25-1 and TRBJ2-3, with D maybe TRBD1 (6 bases). CDR3 length equals 14 residues. Germline V gene data show CDR1 as MGHDK and CDR2 as SYGVNS. The germline V and J ends were trimmed by 4 bases and 6 bases, with 14 bases remaining between them. The CDR3 sequence is CASSAGTKRDTQYF. The CDR3 bases are TGTGCCAGCAGTGCCGGGACAAAAAGGGATACGCAGTATTTT.

V and J are TRBV6-6 and TRBJ1-4, with D possibly TRBD1 on 6 matching bases. The germline gives CDR1 MNHNY, CDR2 SVGAGI (reference sequence). This CDR3 comprises 13 residues. The germline V and J ends were trimmed by 7 bases and 7 bases, with 13 bases remaining between them. The CDR3 protein is CASTPGAGEKLFF. In nucleotides, the CDR3 is TGTGCCAGCACTCCGGGGGCTGGTGAAAAACTGTTTTTT.

The chain carries TRBV10-3 and TRBJ1-2; the match to TRBD1 covers 11 bases. Germline V gene lookup returns CDR1 ENHRY and CDR2 SYGVKD. The CDR3 consists of 15 residues. V dropped 6 bases and J dropped 2; count of bases not matched to a gene: 5. In DNA form, the CDR3 reads TGTGCCATCAGCGACCGGACAGGGGGCAACTATGGCTACACCTTC. Translated: CAISDRTGGNYGYTF.

This chain connects TRBV27 to TRBJ2-5, with a possible D match to TRBD2 (7 bases). The CDR3 extends over 15 amino acids. The V gene's germline CDR1 is MNHEY and CDR2 SMNVEV (reference sequence). Trimming removed 3 bases at V and 4 bases at J, with 15 bases between. Written as DNA, the CDR3 is TGTGCCAGCAGTTTGGGGGGGGCCATGAGAGAGACCCAGTACTTC. Translation gives CASSLGGAMRETQYF.

The V and J genes are TRBV6-5 and TRBJ1-5, with no clear D. Germline lookup yields CDR1 MNHEY and CDR2 SVGAGI. Trimming removed 0 bases from V and 7 bases from J, with 10 bases in between. The CDR3 covers 14 residues. The CDR3, as DNA: TGTGCCAGCAGTTACTCTCCTCTCGGGCAGCCCCAGCATTTT. It specifies CASSYSPLGQPQHF.

This clone was counted once. The chain combines TRBV5-1 with TRBJ2-6, with D possibly being TRBD1 (6 bases). Germline V CDR1 and CDR2: SGHRS, YFSETQ. The V end was cut by 4 bases, the J end by 2 bases, with 13 bases between. The CDR3 sequence is 16 residues long. For the CDR3, the DNA is TGCGCCAGCAGCAGGGGGACCGCCGCTGGGGCCAACGTCCTGACTTTC. This sequence encodes CASSRGTAAGANVLTF.

The CDR3 region is CASSPGLPYAQYF. The CDR3 region has the DNA TGTGCCAGCAGCCCGGGACTACCGTATGCGCAGTATTTT. The chain combines TRBV7-9 with TRBJ2-3; 7 nucleotides agree with TRBD2. Trimming at V came to 5 bases and at J to 10 bases, leaving 9 bases not matched to a gene. Germline-derived CDR1 and CDR2 are SEHNR and FQNEAQ (reference sequence). The CDR3 runs to 13 residues.

The CDR3: CASSPTGNLGGYTF. CDR3 coding DNA: TGTGCCAGCAGTCCAACAGGGAATTTAGGGGGCTACACCTTC. The chain uses TRBV28 and TRBJ1-2; D possibly corresponds to TRBD1 (6 bases). The CDR3 is made up of 14 amino acids. V was cut by 5 bases and J by 8 bases, with 18 bases left in between. Looked up from germline, CDR1 is MDHEN and CDR2 is SYDVKM.

The table lists this clone with a count of one. J is TRBJ2-3 and V is TRBV30; possibly TRBD1 for D (6 bases). This CDR3 comprises 13 residues. Per the germline V gene, CDR1 is GTSNPN and CDR2 is SVGIG (reference sequence). V was trimmed by 6 bases and J by 0 bases, leaving 10 bases between them. This CDR3 is CACATGSTDTQYF. The CDR3 DNA reads as TGTGCCTGTGCCACAGGGAGCACAGATACGCAGTATTTT. Combining the CDR3 with reference TRBV30 and TRBJ2-3 gives the whole variable domain SQTIHQWPATLVQPVGSPLSLECTVEGTSNPNLYWYRQAAGRGLQLLFYSVGIGQISSEVPQNLSASRPQDRQFILSSKKLLLSDSGFYLCACATGSTDTQYFGPGTRLTVL.

The gene calls are TRBV7-6 and TRBJ2-3; 12 bases fit TRBD2. Trimming at V came to 5 bases and at J to 4 bases, leaving 13 bases not matched to a gene. This CDR3 contains 18 residues. Germline CDR1 reads SGHVS; CDR2 reads FNYEAQ. CDR3 residues: CASSLEGLAGDAPDTQYF. As DNA, the CDR3 is TGTGCCAGCAGCCTGGAGGGACTAGCGGGCGACGCACCAGATACGCAGTATTTT.

The V call is TRBV5-5, the J call TRBJ1-4, with D perhaps TRBD1 (6 bases). V dropped 3 bases and J dropped 5 bases, with 11 bases sitting between them. The CDR3 loop spans 14 amino acids. Germline-derived CDR1 and CDR2 are SGHKS and YYEKEE (reference sequence). The CDR3 is CASSSGQTNEKLFF. The DNA of the CDR3 is TGTGCCAGCAGCTCCGGACAGACGAATGAAAAACTGTTTTTT.

For this clone: Other nucleotide sequences in the sample specify the same CDR3. The gene calls are TRBV20-1 and TRBJ1-1; D is undetermined. Germline CDR1 reads DFQATT; CDR2 reads SNEGSKA (reference sequence). The CDR3 has 11 amino acids. Deletions cut 3 bases from V and 4 bases from J, with 6 bases between. CDR3 in amino acids: CSARKVTEAFF. As DNA, the CDR3 is TGCAGTGCTAGGAAAGTCACTGAAGCTTTCTTT.

This clone was picked up one time. The rearrangement links TRBV7-2 to TRBJ2-7; TRBD2 aligns across 7 bases. With V trimmed by 1 base and J by 4 bases, 4 bases remained unmatched. Germline CDR1 is SGHTA and CDR2 is FQGNSA. This CDR3 spans 14 amino acids. The CDR3 protein is CASSLGGSRYEQYF. CDR3 sequence (DNA): TGTGCCAGCAGCTTAGGCGGGAGTCGGTACGAGCAGTACTTC.

The chain recombines TRBV9 with TRBJ2-2; no firm D call. The V gene's germline CDR1 is SGDLS and CDR2 YYNGEE. Trimming took off 1 base at V and 6 bases at J, with 1 base between the two ends. The CDR3 sequence is 11 residues long. The CDR3 bases are TGTGCCAGCAGCGTATCCGGGGAGCTGTTTTTT. As protein: CASSVSGELFF.

V gene TRBV5-1 combines with J gene TRBJ2-2, with a tentative D call TRBD2 (6 bases). Germline V lookup: CDR1 SGHRS, CDR2 YFSETQ. The germline V and J ends were trimmed by 7 bases and 3 bases, with 13 bases remaining between them. There are 14 residues in the CDR3. CDR3 loop: CASWRDLDTGELFF. The DNA of the CDR3 is TGCGCCAGCTGGCGGGACCTAGACACCGGGGAGCTGTTTTTT.